This T cell receptor beta chain is from a study of blood T cell repertoires in COVID-19. Study summary: In each case, the material was cDNA or gDNA derived from T cells, B-cell-depleted T cells, or PBMCs.

V was cut by 0 bases and J by 3 bases, with 12 bases left in between. The length of the CDR3 is 15 residues. Germline CDR1 reads MNHEY; CDR2 reads SMNVEV (reference sequence). Profiled with immunoSEQ multiplex PCR; TCRdb holds only in-frame clones, not every one. The repertoire consists of about 380,000 clones, with around nine tenths occurring once and the leading ten covering about 1.1%. In terms of age and location, participants ranged from roughly 18 to 100 years and lived in about 25 US areas. The study assigned cohorts using participant-reported clinical history. Before being deemed recovered, Cohort 3 donors had two negative PCRs, clearance, or symptom resolution.

The gene calls are TRBV27 and TRBJ2-7, with D unresolved. The sample was PBMCs or T cells enriched from blood (not recorded which). The clonotype was recovered from a woman younger than 35 who had recovered from COVID-19. The CDR3 DNA reads TGTGCCAGCAGTTTATCCCCCTCCGGGTACTACGAGCAGTACTTC. It translates to CASSLSPSGYYEQYF.